This T cell receptor beta chain appears in the sequencing data of a study of blood T cell repertoires in COVID-19. Study-level information: The analysed material was cDNA or gDNA that came from T cells, B-cell-depleted T cells, or PBMCs.

The V and J ends lost 3 bases and 0 bases respectively, with 9 bases between them. Germline lookup yields CDR1 GTSNPN and CDR2 SVGIG (reference sequence). The CDR3 has 14 amino acids. How the authors handled the data: Estimates of nucleated cell counts were drawn from the amplification of reference gene primers. Measured with immunoSEQ multiplex PCR; TCRdb has only the in-frame clones, and not every one. That table furnishes V, J and clone size, whereas the DNA furnished D and trimming. The sample has 250,000 or so clones, 87% seen once; the top ten hold 2.6%. All enrollees were about 18 to 95 years old and from around 25 US areas. Cohorts were determined from participant-reported clinical history.

The sample comprised PBMCs or T cells enriched from blood (not recorded which). The receptor's source is a woman between 25 and 40 years old with acute COVID-19. The genes are TRBV30 and TRBJ1-5; no reliable D call. Here the CDR3 reads CAWSTVNSNQPQHF. CDR3 bases: TGTGCCTGGAGCACAGTAAATAGCAATCAGCCCCAGCATTTT.